What follows describes a single T cell receptor beta chain. Trimming took off 6 bases at V and 4 bases at J, with 18 bases between the two ends. The germline V gene encodes CDR1 MNHEY and CDR2 SMNVEV (reference sequence). The CDR3 contains 15 residues. TCRdb passed the RT-PCR reads through MiXCR, listing each CDR3 protein once. The sample comprises more than 600,000 distinct CDR3 sequences, over 12% of which are singletons, and 3.6% rests with the top ten. This clonotype was obtained from a female donor in good health, serving as a healthy control. This sequence joins TRBV27 and TRBJ1-2, with a possible D match to TRBD1 (6 bases). The sequenced material came from memory CD4+ T cells from blood. The CDR3 reads CASSLNPDSIYGYTF. In DNA, the CDR3 is TGTGCCAGCAGCCTAAACCCGGACAGTATCTATGGCTACACCTTC.